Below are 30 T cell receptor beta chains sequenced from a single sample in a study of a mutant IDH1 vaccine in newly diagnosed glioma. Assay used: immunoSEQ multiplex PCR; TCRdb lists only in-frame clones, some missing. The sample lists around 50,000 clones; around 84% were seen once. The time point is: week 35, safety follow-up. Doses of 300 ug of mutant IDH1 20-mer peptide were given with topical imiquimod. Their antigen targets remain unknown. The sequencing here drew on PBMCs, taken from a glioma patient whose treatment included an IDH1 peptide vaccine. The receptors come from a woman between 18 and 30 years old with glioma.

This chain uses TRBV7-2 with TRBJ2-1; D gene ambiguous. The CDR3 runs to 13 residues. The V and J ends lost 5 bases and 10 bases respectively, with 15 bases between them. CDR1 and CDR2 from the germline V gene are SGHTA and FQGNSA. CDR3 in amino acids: CASSPTIVAEQFF. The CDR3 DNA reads TGTGCCAGCAGCCCCACCATCGTCGCGGAGCAGTTCTTC.

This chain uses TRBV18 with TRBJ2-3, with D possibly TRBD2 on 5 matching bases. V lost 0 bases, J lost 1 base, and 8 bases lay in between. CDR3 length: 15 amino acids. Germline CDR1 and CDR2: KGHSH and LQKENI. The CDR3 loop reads CASSPPDSGTDTQYF. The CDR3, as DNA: TGTGCCAGCTCACCACCGGACTCCGGCACAGATACGCAGTATTTT.

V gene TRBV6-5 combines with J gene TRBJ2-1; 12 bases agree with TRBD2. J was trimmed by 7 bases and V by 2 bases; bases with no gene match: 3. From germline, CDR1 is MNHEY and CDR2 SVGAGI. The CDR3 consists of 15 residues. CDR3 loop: CASSYALAGGNEQFF. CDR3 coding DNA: TGTGCCAGCAGTTACGCCCTAGCGGGGGGGAATGAGCAGTTCTTC.

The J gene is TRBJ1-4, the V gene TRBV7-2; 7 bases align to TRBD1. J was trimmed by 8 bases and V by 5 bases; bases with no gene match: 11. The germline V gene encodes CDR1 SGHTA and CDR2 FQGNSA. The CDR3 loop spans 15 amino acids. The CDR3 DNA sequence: TGTGCCAGCAGCCCGACACAGGGGTTTAGGGAAAAACTGTTTTTT. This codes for CASSPTQGFREKLFF.

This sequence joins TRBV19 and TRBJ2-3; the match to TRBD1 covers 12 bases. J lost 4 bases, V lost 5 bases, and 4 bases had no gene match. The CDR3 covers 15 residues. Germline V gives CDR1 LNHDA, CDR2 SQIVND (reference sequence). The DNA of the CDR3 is TGTGCCAGTAGTTTCGGGACAGGGGGCCCAGATACGCAGTATTTT. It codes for CASSFGTGGPDTQYF.

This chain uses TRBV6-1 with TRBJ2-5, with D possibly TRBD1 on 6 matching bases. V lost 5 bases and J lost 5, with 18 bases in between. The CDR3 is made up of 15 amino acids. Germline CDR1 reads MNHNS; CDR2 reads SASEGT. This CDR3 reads CASSSTGSREETQYF. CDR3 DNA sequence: TGTGCCAGCAGTTCAACAGGGTCCCGCGAGGAGACCCAGTACTTC.

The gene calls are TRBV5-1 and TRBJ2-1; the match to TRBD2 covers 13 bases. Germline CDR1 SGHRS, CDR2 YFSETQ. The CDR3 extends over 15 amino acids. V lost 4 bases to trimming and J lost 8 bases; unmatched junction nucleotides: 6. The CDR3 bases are TGCGCCAGCAGCGGCGGACTAGCGGGGGTGGATGAGCAGTTCTTC. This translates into CASSGGLAGVDEQFF.

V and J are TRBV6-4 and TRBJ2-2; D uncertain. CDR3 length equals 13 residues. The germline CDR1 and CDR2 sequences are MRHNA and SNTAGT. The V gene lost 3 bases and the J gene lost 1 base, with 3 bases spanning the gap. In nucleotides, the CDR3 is TGTGCCAGCAGTGAAGGGAACACCGGGGAGCTGTTTTTT. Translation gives CASSEGNTGELFF.

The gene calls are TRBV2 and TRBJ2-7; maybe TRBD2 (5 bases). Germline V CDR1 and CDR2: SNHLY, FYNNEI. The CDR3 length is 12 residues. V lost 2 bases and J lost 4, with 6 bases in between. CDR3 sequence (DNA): TGTGCCAGCAGTGAAAGAGGGTACGAGCAGTACTTC. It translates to CASSERGYEQYF.

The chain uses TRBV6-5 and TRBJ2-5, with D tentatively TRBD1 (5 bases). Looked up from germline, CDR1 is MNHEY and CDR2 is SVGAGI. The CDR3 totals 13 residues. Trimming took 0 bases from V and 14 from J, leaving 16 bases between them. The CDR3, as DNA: TGTGCCAGCAGTTACTCGGCTAGGGGCTCCCCTTACTTC. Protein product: CASSYSARGSPYF.

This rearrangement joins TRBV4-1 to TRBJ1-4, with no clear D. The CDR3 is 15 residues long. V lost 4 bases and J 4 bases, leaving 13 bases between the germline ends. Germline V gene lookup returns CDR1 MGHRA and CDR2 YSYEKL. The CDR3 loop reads CASSLTEFGNEKLFF. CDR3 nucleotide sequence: TGCGCCAGCAGCCTCACGGAATTCGGTAATGAAAAACTGTTTTTT.

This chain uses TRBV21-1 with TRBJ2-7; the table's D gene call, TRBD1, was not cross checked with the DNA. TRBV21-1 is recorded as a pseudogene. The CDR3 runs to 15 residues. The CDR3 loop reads CASSSLQGASYEQYF. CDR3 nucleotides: TGTGCCAGCAGCAGTCTACAGGGAGCCTCCTACGAGCAGTACTTC.

The CDR3 region has the DNA TGTGCCAGTAGTATATTCGCAGGGGGGGGCACTGAAGCTTTCTTT. Translation: CASSIFAGGGTEAFF. The J gene is TRBJ1-1, the V gene TRBV19, with 7 bases fitting TRBD1. Germline V lookup: CDR1 LNHDA, CDR2 SQIVND (reference sequence). V lost 2 bases to trimming and J lost 4 bases; unmatched junction nucleotides: 7. The length of the CDR3 is 15 residues. Using reference TRBV19 and TRBJ1-1 for the parts outside the CDR3, the full variable domain is DGGITQSPKYLFRKEGQNVTLSCEQNLNHDAMYWYRQDPGQGLRLIYYSQIVNDFQKGDIAEGYSVSREKKESFPLTVTSAQKNPTAFYLCASSIFAGGGTEAFFGQGTRLTVV.

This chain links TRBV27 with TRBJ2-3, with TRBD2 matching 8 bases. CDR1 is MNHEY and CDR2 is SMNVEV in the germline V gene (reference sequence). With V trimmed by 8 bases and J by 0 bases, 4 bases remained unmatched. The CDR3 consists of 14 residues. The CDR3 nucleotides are TGTGCCAGCGTCCCTAGCGGGAGCACAGATACGCAGTATTTT. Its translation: CASVPSGSTDTQYF.

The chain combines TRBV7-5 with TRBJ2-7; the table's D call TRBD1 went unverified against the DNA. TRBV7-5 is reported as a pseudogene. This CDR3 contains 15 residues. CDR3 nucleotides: TGTGCCAGAAGCTTTCGGGACAGGGGGTTTTACGAGCAGTACTTC. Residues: CARSFRDRGFYEQYF.

CDR3 loop: CASSQGQNTDTQYF. In DNA form, the CDR3 reads TGCGCCAGCAGCCAGGGACAGAACACAGATACGCAGTATTTT. V usage is TRBV4-1 and J usage is TRBJ2-3; TRBD1 matches at 7 bases. The CDR3 totals 14 residues. Germline values: CDR1 MGHRA, CDR2 YSYEKL. V shed 3 bases, J shed 2 bases, and the junction held 2 bases outside the gene matches.

This CDR3 is CASSPARRASYEQYF. The CDR3, as DNA: TGTGCCAGCTCACCAGCGAGGCGAGCCTCCTACGAGCAGTACTTC. The rearrangement uses TRBV18 and TRBJ2-7; D ambiguous. Trimming took off 2 bases at V and 0 bases at J, with 11 bases between the two ends. The CDR3 runs to 15 residues. The V gene's germline CDR1 is KGHSH and CDR2 LQKENI.

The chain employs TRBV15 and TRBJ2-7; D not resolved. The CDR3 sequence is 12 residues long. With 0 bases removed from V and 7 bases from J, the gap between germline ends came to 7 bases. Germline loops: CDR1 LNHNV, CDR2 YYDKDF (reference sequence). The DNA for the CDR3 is TGTGCCACCAGCAGAGATCCCGCAGAGCAGTACTTC. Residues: CATSRDPAEQYF.

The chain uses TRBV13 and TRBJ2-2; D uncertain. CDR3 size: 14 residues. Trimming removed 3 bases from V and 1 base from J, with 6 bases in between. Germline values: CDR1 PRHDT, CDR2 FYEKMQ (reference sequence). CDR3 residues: CASSLTKNTGELFF. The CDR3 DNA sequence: TGTGCCAGCAGCTTGACAAAGAACACCGGGGAGCTGTTTTTT.

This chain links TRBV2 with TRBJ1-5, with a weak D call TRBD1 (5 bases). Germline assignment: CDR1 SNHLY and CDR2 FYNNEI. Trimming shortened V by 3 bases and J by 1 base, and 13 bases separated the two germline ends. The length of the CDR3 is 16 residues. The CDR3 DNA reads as TGTGCCAGCAGTGAGGGGGGTCTGTCGAGCAATCAGCCCCAGCATTTT. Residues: CASSEGGLSSNQPQHF.

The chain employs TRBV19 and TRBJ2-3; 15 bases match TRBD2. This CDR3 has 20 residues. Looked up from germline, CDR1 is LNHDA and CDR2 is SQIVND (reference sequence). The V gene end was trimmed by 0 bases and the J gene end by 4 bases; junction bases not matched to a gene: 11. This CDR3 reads CASSIDGLAGGPTDADTQYF. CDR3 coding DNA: TGTGCCAGTAGTATAGATGGACTAGCGGGAGGGCCGACTGACGCAGATACGCAGTATTTT.

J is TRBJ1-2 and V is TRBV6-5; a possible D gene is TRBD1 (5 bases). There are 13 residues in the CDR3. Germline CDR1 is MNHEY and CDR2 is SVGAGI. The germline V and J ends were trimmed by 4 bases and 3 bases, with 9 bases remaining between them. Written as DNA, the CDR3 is TGTGCCAGCAGTTCCCGACAGTACTATGGCTACACCTTC. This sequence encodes CASSSRQYYGYTF.

The CDR3 DNA follows: TGTGCCAGCAGCTGCAGGGGACGAAACGAGCAGTACTTC. The encoded protein is CASSCRGRNEQYF. The chain is built from TRBV21-1 and TRBJ2-7; the DNA was not compared with TRBD1, the D call given in the table. TRBV21-1 is marked as a pseudogene. This CDR3 has 13 amino acids.

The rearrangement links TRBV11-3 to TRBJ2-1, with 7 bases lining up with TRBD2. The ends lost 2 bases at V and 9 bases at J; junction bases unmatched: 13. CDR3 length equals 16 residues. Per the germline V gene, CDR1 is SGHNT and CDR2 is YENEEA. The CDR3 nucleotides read TGTGCCAGCAGCTTAACGGAGTGGACTAGAAGCCCTGAGCAGTTCTTC. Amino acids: CASSLTEWTRSPEQFF.

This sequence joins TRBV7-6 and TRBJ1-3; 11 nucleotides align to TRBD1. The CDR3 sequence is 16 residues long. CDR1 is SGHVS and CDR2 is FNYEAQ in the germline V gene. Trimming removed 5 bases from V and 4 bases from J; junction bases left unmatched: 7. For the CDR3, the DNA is TGTGCCAGCAGCCTCGGACAGGGGGCGGGGGGAAACACCATATATTTT. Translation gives CASSLGQGAGGNTIYF.

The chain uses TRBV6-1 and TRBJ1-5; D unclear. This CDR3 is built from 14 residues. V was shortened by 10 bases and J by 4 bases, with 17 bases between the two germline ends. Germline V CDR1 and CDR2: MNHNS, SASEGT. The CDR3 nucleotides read TGTGCCATCAATCCGCCGGGAAAAAATCAGCCCCAGCATTTT. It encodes CAINPPGKNQPQHF.

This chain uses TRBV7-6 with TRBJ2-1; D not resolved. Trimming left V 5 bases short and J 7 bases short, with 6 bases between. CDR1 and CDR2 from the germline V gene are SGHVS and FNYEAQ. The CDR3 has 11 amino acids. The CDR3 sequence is CASSPQNEQFF. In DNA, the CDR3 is TGTGCCAGCAGCCCTCAAAATGAGCAGTTCTTC.

CDR3 nucleotides: TGTGCCAGCAGCCCCGGGGGTGGTGAAGCTTTCTTT. Protein product: CASSPGGGEAFF. The chain recombines TRBV5-4 with TRBJ1-1, with D perhaps matching TRBD1 (5 bases). Trimming left V 4 bases short and J 7 bases short, with 11 bases between. Germline values: CDR1 SGHNT, CDR2 YYREEE (reference sequence). CDR3 length: 12 amino acids.

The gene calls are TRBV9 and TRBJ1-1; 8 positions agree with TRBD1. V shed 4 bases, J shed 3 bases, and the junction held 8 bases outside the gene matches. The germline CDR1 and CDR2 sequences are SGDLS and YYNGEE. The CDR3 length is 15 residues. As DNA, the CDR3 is TGTGCCAGCAGCCCCCGACAGGGGATCGACACTGAAGCTTTCTTT. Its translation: CASSPRQGIDTEAFF. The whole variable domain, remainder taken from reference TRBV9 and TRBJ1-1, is DSGVTQTPKHLITATGQRVTLRCSPRSGDLSVYWYQQSLDQGLQFLIQYYNGEERAKGNILERFSAQQFPDLHSELNLSSLELGDSALYFCASSPRQGIDTEAFFGQGTRLTVV.

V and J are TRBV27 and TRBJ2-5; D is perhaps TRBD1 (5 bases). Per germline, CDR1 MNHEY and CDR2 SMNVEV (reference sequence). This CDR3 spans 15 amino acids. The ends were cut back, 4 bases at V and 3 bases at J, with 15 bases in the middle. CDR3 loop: CASSSPDPREETQYF. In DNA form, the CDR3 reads TGTGCCAGCAGTTCCCCGGACCCCAGGGAAGAGACCCAGTACTTC.